Described below is a single T cell receptor (beta chain) sequence and its context. Its antigen is unidentified. These data originate in a study of beta chain features in type 1 diabetes. Expressed TCRB transcripts were sequenced because the isolated RNA had all been reverse transcribed beforehand. The assay was immunoSEQ multiplex PCR, and TCRdb's table has in-frame clones only and misses some. The data hold roughly 160,000 clones, with roughly 8% observed a single time. Study results and limitations: Moderate but significant shortening of TCRB CDR3s was recorded in all four CD4+ subsets from Type 1 diabetes patients.

CDR3 length: 15 residues. Germline CDR1 and CDR2: MDHEN and SYDVKM. Trimming stripped 2 bases from V and 6 bases from J, with 14 bases between. The sequencing input was central memory CD4+ T cells from blood. The chain employs TRBV28 and TRBJ2-1; D may be TRBD1 (6 bases). The sequence was collected from a woman younger than 30 with type 1 diabetes. The CDR3, as DNA: TGTGCCAGCAGTTTAGGCGGAACCAGGGGCAATGAGCAGTTCTTC. Its protein is CASSLGGTRGNEQFF.